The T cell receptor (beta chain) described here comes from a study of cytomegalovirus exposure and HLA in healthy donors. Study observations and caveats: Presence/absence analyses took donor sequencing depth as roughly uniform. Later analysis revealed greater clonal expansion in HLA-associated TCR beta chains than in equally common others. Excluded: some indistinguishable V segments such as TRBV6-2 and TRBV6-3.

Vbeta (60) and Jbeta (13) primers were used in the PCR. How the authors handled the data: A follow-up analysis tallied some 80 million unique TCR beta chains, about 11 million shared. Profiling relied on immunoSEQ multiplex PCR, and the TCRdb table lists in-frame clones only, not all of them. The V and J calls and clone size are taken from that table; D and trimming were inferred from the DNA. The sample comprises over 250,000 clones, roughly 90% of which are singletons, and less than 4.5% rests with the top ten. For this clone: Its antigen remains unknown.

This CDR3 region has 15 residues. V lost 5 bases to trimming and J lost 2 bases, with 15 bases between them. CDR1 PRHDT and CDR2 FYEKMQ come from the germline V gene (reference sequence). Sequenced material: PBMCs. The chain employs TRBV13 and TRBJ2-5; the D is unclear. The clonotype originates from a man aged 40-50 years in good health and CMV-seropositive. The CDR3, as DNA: TGTGCCAGCAGCGAAGACGGAGACCTTCAAGAGACCCAGTACTTC. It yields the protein CASSEDGDLQETQYF.